Detailed here is one T cell receptor (beta chain). The antigen is undetermined. CDR3 size: 13 residues. Trimming cost V 7 bases and J 6 bases, with 15 bases left between them. Per the germline V gene, CDR1 is MDHEN and CDR2 is SYDVKM. The data are from a study of cytomegalovirus exposure and HLA in healthy donors. Study information: Unique TCR beta sequences numbering some 110 million came from roughly 180 million T cells in an earlier analysis.

The PCR was carried out with 60 Vbeta primers and 13 Jbeta primers. Data came from immunoSEQ multiplex PCR; TCRdb stores just in-frame clones and leaves some out. Found here are around 200,000 clones, around three quarters of them singletons; the top ten hold around a sixth. Study observations and caveats: The presence/absence work took it that sequencing depth was about the same across donors. Earlier findings revealed that most TCR beta V segments proved productive either about 87% or about 30% of the time. A missense DCLRE1C variant was associated with V- and J-gene trimming of TCR beta chains in a later analysis, and an independent cohort replicated the association.

The receptor comes from a man aged 40-55 years in good health and CMV-seronegative. The chain carries TRBV28 and TRBJ2-5; the D is unclear. Sequenced sample: PBMCs. CDR3 DNA sequence: TGTGCCAGCAACCCCCACAGTCAGCAGACCCAGTACTTC. The encoded protein is CASNPHSQQTQYF.